This TCR beta chain was documented in a study of radiotherapy plus CTLA-4 blockade in lung cancer. Study in general: For about 18% of patients, objective responses occurred, and about 33% had disease control.

The study gave focal radiation plus ipilimumab CTLA-4 blockade to patients with chemo-refractory metastatic non-small-cell lung cancer. On this clone: What it recognizes is unknown.

In germline, CDR1 is MNHNS, CDR2 SASEGT. The V gene end was trimmed by 9 bases and the J gene end by 9 bases; junction bases not matched to a gene: 7. There are 13 residues in the CDR3. Generated by immunoSEQ multiplex PCR, the TCRdb table keeps only in-frame clones and is missing some. The sample lists around 80,000 clones, roughly four fifths seen once, with around 0.76% in the top ten. Study outcomes and limitations: Radiotherapy was combined with ipilimumab, and tumor-derived TCR clones then expanded in blood.

This clonotype was obtained from a human donor with non-small cell lung cancer who had stable disease on radiotherapy plus ipilimumab. The chain links TRBV6-1 to TRBJ2-1; 11 bases line up with TRBD1. The sample was peripheral blood, taken from a patient treated with radiotherapy plus ipilimumab. As DNA, the CDR3 is TGTGCCAGTGGGACAGGGGGTACCAGTGAGCAGTTCTTC. Residues: CASGTGGTSEQFF.